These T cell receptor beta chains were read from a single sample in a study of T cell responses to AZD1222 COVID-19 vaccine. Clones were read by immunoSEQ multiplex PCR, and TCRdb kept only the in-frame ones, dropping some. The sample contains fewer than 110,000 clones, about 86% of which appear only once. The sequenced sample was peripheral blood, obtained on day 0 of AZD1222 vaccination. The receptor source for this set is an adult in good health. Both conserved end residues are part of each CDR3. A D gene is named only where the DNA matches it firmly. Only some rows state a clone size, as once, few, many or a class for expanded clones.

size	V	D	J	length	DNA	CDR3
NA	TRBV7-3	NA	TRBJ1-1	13	TGTGCCAGCAGCTTAGCCGAGAACACTGAAGCTTTCTTT	CASSLAENTEAFF
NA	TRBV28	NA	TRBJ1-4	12	TGTGCCAGCAGTTTGGCGGAGGAAAAACTGTTTTTT	CASSLAEEKLFF
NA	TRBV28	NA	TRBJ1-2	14	TGTGCCAGCAGTTCAATAACCCCAGGGGTTGGCTACACCTTC	CASSSITPGVGYTF
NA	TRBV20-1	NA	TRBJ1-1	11	TGCAGTGCTTTTTTGCACACTGAAGCTTTCTTT	CSAFLHTEAFF
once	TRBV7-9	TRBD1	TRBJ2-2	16	TGTGCCAGCAGCCTACCCAGGACAGGGGACACCGGGGAGCTGTTTTTT	CASSLPRTGDTGELFF
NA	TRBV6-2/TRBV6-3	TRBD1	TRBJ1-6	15	TGTGCCAGCAGTTACGCAGGGGGCAAGGGATCACCCCTCCACTTT	CASSYAGGKGSPLHF
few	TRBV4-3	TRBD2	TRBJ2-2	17	TGCGCCAGCAGCCTTTCATGGAGACTAGCGGGACTCGGGGAGCTGTTTTTT	CASSLSWRLAGLGELFF
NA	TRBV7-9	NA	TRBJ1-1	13	TGTGCCAGCAGCCTCGGATCGAACACTGAAGCTTTCTTT	CASSLGSNTEAFF
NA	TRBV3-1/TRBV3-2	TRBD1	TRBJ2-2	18	TGTGCCAGCAGTAACCTACCGGGACAGGGGTTCGGCACCGGGGAGCTGTTTTTT	CASSNLPGQGFGTGELFF
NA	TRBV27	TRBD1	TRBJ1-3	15	TGTGCCAGCAGTTCGGACAGGATGTCTGGAAACACCATATATTTT	CASSSDRMSGNTIYF
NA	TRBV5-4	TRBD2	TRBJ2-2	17	TGTGCCAGCAGCTTGGCTGCGGGAGGGCCCATCACCGGGGAGCTGTTTTTT	CASSLAAGGPITGELFF
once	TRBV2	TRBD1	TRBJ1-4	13	TGTGCCTCACAACAGGGGTTGAATGAAAAACTGTTTTTT	CASQQGLNEKLFF
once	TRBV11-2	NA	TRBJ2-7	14	TGTGCCAGCAGCTTAGTGAGGGGATCCTACGAGCAGTACTTC	CASSLVRGSYEQYF
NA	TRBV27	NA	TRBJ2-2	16	TGTGCCAGCAGTTCCCTCGACAGACTGAACACCGGGGAGCTGTTTTTT	CASSSLDRLNTGELFF
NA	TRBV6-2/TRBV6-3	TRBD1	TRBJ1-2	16	TGTGCCAGCAGTTATTCCAGGACAGGGGGGTCCTATGGCTACACCTTC	CASSYSRTGGSYGYTF
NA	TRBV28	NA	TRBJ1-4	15	TGTGCCAGCAGTAGTTTGGAGGGAGGTAATGAAAAACTGTTTTTT	CASSSLEGGNEKLFF
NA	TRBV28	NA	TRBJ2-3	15	TGTGCCAGCAGTTTTACAAACAGCGGCACAGATACGCAGTATTTT	CASSFTNSGTDTQYF
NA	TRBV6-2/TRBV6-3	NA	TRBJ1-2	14	TGTGCCAGCAGTGAGGGGGGTACGATGCTTGGCTACACCTTC	CASSEGGTMLGYTF
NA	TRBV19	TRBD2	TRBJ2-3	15	TGTGCCAGTACGCGGGGGGCATCGTTCACAGATACGCAGTATTTT	CASTRGASFTDTQYF
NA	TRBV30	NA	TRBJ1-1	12	TGTGCCTGGACAGCTACGAACACTGAAGCTTTCTTT	CAWTATNTEAFF
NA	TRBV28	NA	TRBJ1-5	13	TGTGCCACCCGGGGGATAGTCAATCAGCCCCAGCATTTT	CATRGIVNQPQHF
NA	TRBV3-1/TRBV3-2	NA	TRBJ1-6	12	TGTGCCAGCAGCCTACCGAATTCACCCCTCCACTTT	CASSLPNSPLHF
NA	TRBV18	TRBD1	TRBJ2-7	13	TGTGCCAGCTCACCCTCCCCCGGACAGGGGGTGGACTTC	CASSPSPGQGVDF
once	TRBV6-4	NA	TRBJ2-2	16	TGTGCCAGCAGTGAGATCAGAGGGAGAGGGGGCGGGGAGCTGTTTTTT	CASSEIRGRGGGELFF
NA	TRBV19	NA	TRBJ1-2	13	TGTGCCAGTAGTCCCGATGGGATGGGAGGCTACACCTTC	CASSPDGMGGYTF
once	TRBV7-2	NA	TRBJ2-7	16	TGTGCCAGCCGCCCCCCTTCACAGCTACTTAACTACGAGCAGTACTTC	CASRPPSQLLNYEQYF
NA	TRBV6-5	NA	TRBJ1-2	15	TGTGCCAGCAGTTACTCGAGCATAGCTAACTATGGCTACACCTTC	CASSYSSIANYGYTF
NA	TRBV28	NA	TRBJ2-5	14	TGTGCCACTAAGAGTCGACAGAACCAAGAGGCCCAGTACTTC	CATKSRQNQEAQYF
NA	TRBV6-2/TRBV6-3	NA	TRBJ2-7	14	TGTGCCAGCAGTTACGCGGGTTACTCCTACGAGCAGTACTTC	CASSYAGYSYEQYF
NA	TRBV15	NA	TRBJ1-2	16	TGTGCCACCAGCAGGGGAAGTGACAGTGCTAACTATGGCTACACCTTC	CATSRGSDSANYGYTF
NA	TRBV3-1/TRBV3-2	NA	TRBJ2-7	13	TGTGCCAGCAGCCCGGACTATTCCTACGAGCAGTACTTC	CASSPDYSYEQYF